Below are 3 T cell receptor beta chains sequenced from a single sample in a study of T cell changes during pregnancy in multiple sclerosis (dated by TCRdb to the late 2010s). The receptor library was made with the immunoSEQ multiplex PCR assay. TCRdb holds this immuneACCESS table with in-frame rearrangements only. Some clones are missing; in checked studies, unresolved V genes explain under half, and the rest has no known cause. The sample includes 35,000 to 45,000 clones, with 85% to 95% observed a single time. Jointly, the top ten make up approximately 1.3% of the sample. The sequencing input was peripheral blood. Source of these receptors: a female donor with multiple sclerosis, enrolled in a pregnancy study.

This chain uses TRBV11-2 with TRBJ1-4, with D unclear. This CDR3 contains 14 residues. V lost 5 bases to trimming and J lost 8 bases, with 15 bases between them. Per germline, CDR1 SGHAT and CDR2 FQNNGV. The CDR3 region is CASSRSGLGEKLFF. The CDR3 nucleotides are TGTGCCAGCAGCCGAAGTGGGCTGGGGGAAAAACTGTTTTTT. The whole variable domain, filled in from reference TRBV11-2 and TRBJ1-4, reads EAGVAQSPRYKIIEKRQSVAFWCNPISGHATLYWYQQILGQGPKLLIQFQNNGVVDDSQLPKDRFSAERLKGVDSTLKIQPAKLEDSAVYLCASSRSGLGEKLFFGSGTQLSVL.

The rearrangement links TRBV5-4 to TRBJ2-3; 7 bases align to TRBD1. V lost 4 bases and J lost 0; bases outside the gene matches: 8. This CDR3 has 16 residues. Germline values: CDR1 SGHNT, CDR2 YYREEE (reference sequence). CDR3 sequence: CASSPPRGRSTDTQYF. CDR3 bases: TGTGCCAGCAGCCCCCCGAGGGGGCGCAGCACAGATACGCAGTATTTT.

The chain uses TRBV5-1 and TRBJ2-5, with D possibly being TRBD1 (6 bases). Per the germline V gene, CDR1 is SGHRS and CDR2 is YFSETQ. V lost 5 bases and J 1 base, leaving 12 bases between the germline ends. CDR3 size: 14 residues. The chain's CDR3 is CASSIGGFQETQYF. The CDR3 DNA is TGCGCCAGCAGTATAGGGGGTTTCCAAGAGACCCAGTACTTC.